This T cell receptor beta chain emerged from a study of blood T cells in healthy people across ages. The CDR3 spans 14 residues. Germline CDR1 and CDR2: MNHEY and SVGAGI. V was trimmed by 6 bases and J by 4 bases, leaving 16 bases between them. This clonotype has ten or more counts. The authors ran a second PCR of 7 to 11 cycles using a sample-barcoded 5' primer and a J-beta primer mix. TCRdb passed the 5' RACE reads through MiXCR, listing each CDR3 protein once. The sample carries about 590,000 distinct CDR3 sequences, approximately 30% recorded once. Each donor had 8 to 10 milliliters of peripheral blood drawn. A minimum of 7 million PBMCs was isolated per sample.

This clonotype originated in a woman aged 80 or older in good health. Specimen: blood. The chain has TRBV6-5 and TRBJ2-7, with TRBD2 as a possible D gene (5 bases). CDR3 in DNA: TGTGCCAGCAGCCGGGCGGGTTTAAGGTACGAGCAGTACTTC. This encodes CASSRAGLRYEQYF.